One and the same sample provided the 27 T cell receptor beta chains below, sequenced in a study of T cell responses to AZD1222 COVID-19 vaccine (dated by TCRdb to the early 2020s). Libraries were constructed by the immunoSEQ multiplex PCR assay. The table was pulled from immuneACCESS by TCRdb, which kept in-frame rearrangements only. Such tables lose some clones; where checked, under half of the loss comes from unresolved V genes, and the rest has no known cause. The sample table contains 90,000 or so clones; only one count was recorded for approximately 91% of them. Around 5.5% of the sample is taken by the ten largest. This specimen's time point label, per the study, means: about 28 days (+/-7) after the second vaccine dose. The material was peripheral blood, obtained 28 days after the second AZD1222 dose. Every receptor here comes from an adult who received the AZD1222 COVID-19 vaccine.

This chain uses TRBV7-3 with TRBJ2-5, with 7 nucleotides matching TRBD1. V shed 5 bases, J shed 1 base, and the junction held 7 bases outside the gene matches. The CDR3 sequence is 15 residues long. Germline V gives CDR1 SGHTA, CDR2 FQGTGA. The CDR3, as DNA: TGTGCCAGCAGCCCCCAGACAGGGCCCCAAGAGACCCAGTACTTC. Amino acids: CASSPQTGPQETQYF. Complete variable domain (other parts from reference TRBV7-3 and TRBJ2-5): GAGVSQTPSNKVTEKGKYVELRCDPISGHTALYWYRQSLGQGPEFLIYFQGTGAADDSGLPNDRFFAVRPEGSVSTLKIQRTERGDSAVYLCASSPQTGPQETQYFGPGTRLLVL.

This CDR3 is CASSRGASGANVLTF. CDR3 DNA sequence: TGTGCCAGCAGCCGTGGGGCCTCTGGGGCCAACGTCCTGACTTTC. The chain recombines TRBV5-6 with TRBJ2-6, with a weak D call TRBD1 (5 bases). This CDR3 contains 15 residues. The V end was cut by 4 bases, the J end by 0 bases, with 8 bases between. Germline lookup yields CDR1 SGHDT and CDR2 YYEEEE.

The rearrangement links TRBV6-5 to TRBJ1-1; D possibly corresponds to TRBD1 (5 bases). This CDR3 has 16 residues. V gave up 0 bases and J gave up 3 bases, with 14 bases separating them. The V gene's germline CDR1 is MNHEY and CDR2 SVGAGI. The CDR3, as DNA: TGTGCCAGCAGTTACTCTAGGGGAGGGAGAGACACTGAAGCTTTCTTT. Translating gives CASSYSRGGRDTEAFF.

The chain couples TRBV5-6 to TRBJ1-2; 8 nucleotides line up with TRBD1. Trimming cost V 7 bases and J 3 bases; bases outside gene matches: 5. Germline CDR1 and CDR2: SGHDT and YYEEEE. This CDR3 has 13 amino acids. The CDR3 region is CASRLTGDYGYTF. DNA for the CDR3: TGTGCCAGCCGCCTGACAGGGGACTATGGCTACACCTTC.

This sequence joins TRBV6-6 and TRBJ2-5; 8 bases match TRBD2. This CDR3 spans 13 amino acids. The V segment lost 10 bases and the J segment 5 bases; nucleotides outside the gene matches: 9. Germline values: CDR1 MNHNY, CDR2 SVGAGI (reference sequence). The CDR3 loop reads CAIQRGPQETQYF. CDR3 in DNA: TGTGCCATCCAGCGGGGGCCCCAGGAGACCCAGTACTTC.

This clone was counted a few times. The junction and the germline gene differ at one end; a read error may be behind it. The rearrangement joins TRBV30 to TRBJ1-2; 9 nucleotides agree with TRBD1. Germline V gene sequence: CDR1 GTSNPN, CDR2 SVGIG (reference sequence). The CDR3 is 13 residues long. CDR3 region: CAWSVKDRGGFAF. The CDR3 nucleotides read TGTGCCTGGAGTGTAAAAGACAGGGGGGGTTTCGCCTTC.

The chain has TRBV7-2 and TRBJ1-2; D uncertain. V lost 6 bases and J lost 4, with 15 bases in between. Germline V gives CDR1 SGHTA, CDR2 FQGNSA. This CDR3 region has 14 residues. CDR3 coding DNA: TGTGCCAGCAGGTCAACACGGGCTGTCTATGGCTACACCTTC. It yields the protein CASRSTRAVYGYTF.

Concerning this clone itself: The sample contains more than one DNA sequence encoding this CDR3. This chain joins TRBV5-1 and TRBJ1-2; D possibly corresponds to TRBD1 (5 bases). The CDR3 has 14 residues. Germline CDR1 reads SGHRS; CDR2 reads YFSETQ. V was cut by 1 base and J by 1 base, with 8 bases left in between. The CDR3 DNA is TGCGCCAGCAGCTTGCCTGGGGGTAACTATGGCTACACCTTC. This sequence encodes CASSLPGGNYGYTF.

The gene calls are TRBV7-9 and TRBJ2-1, with 8 bases aligning to TRBD2. Germline V gene data show CDR1 as SEHNR and CDR2 as FQNEAQ (reference sequence). The CDR3 sequence is 14 residues long. J was trimmed by 7 bases and V by 4 bases; bases with no gene match: 6. The CDR3 loop reads CASSSGTSRNEQFF. The CDR3 coding sequence is TGTGCCAGCAGCTCGGGGACTAGTAGGAATGAGCAGTTCTTC. Complete variable domain (other parts from reference TRBV7-9 and TRBJ2-1): DTGVSQNPRHKITKRGQNVTFRCDPISEHNRLYWYRQTLGQGPEFLTYFQNEAQLEKSRLLSDRFSAERPKGSFSTLEIQRTEQGDSAMYLCASSSGTSRNEQFFGPGTRLTVL.

The rearrangement uses TRBV27 and TRBJ2-6; D unresolved. The ends were cut back, 3 bases at V and 2 bases at J, with 14 bases in the middle. Germline V gives CDR1 MNHEY, CDR2 SMNVEV (reference sequence). The CDR3 loop spans 17 amino acids. CDR3 in amino acids: CASSFSLPYAGANVLTF. The DNA of the CDR3 is TGTGCCAGCAGTTTTTCTCTCCCCTACGCTGGGGCCAACGTCCTGACTTTC.

CDR3 nucleotides: TGTGCTAGTGGTTTACAGTCGTGGGACACTGAAGCTTTCTTT. Translating it yields CASGLQSWDTEAFF. The V call is TRBV12-5, the J call TRBJ1-1; D unresolved. CDR3 length: 14 amino acids. Germline V gives CDR1 LGHNT, CDR2 FRNRAP. Trimming took off 3 bases at V and 3 bases at J, with 11 bases between the two ends.

This chain uses TRBV9 with TRBJ2-2; tentatively, D is TRBD1 or TRBD2 (5 bases each). In germline, CDR1 is SGDLS, CDR2 YYNGEE. V was shortened by 4 bases and J by 5 bases, with 15 bases between the two germline ends. There are 15 residues in the CDR3. The CDR3 bases are TGTGCCAGCAGCCCTCGAGGGGAAGGGACCGGGGAGCTGTTTTTT. Its translation: CASSPRGEGTGELFF.

V gene TRBV19 combines with J gene TRBJ1-5; D call uncertain. Trimming removed 5 bases at V and 1 base at J, with 15 bases between. CDR1 LNHDA and CDR2 SQIVND come from the germline V gene (reference sequence). This CDR3 has 16 amino acids. The CDR3 sequence: CASSARRGLSNQPQHF. The DNA of the CDR3 is TGTGCCAGTAGTGCCCGACGAGGGTTGAGCAATCAGCCCCAGCATTTT. Based on the CDR3 plus reference TRBV19 and TRBJ1-5, the full variable domain is DGGITQSPKYLFRKEGQNVTLSCEQNLNHDAMYWYRQDPGQGLRLIYYSQIVNDFQKGDIAEGYSVSREKKESFPLTVTSAQKNPTAFYLCASSARRGLSNQPQHFGDGTRLSIL.

The rearrangement joins TRBV4-1 to TRBJ1-2; 7 nucleotides agree with TRBD1. Trimming cost V 3 bases and J 3 bases; bases outside gene matches: 7. This CDR3 has 15 amino acids. Germline CDR1 is MGHRA and CDR2 is YSYEKL. CDR3: CASSQRQGVDYGYTF. CDR3 sequence (DNA): TGCGCCAGCAGCCAGAGACAGGGAGTTGACTATGGCTACACCTTC.

The V and J genes are TRBV11-2 and TRBJ2-3; 10 bases line up with TRBD2. The CDR3 sequence is 15 residues long. Germline values: CDR1 SGHAT, CDR2 FQNNGV. Unmatched junction bases numbered 5, after V lost 2 bases and J lost 6 bases. CDR3 sequence: CASSLRLAGADTQYF. The CDR3 DNA reads TGTGCCAGCAGCTTAAGGCTAGCGGGGGCGGATACGCAGTATTTT.

The chain carries TRBV11-1 and TRBJ2-5; 10 bases line up with TRBD1. The CDR3 extends over 16 amino acids. The germline CDR1 and CDR2 sequences are SGHAT and FQDESV (reference sequence). V trimming: 4 bases; J trimming: 4 bases; junction bases outside the gene matches: 9. The CDR3 reads CASSSPGQGSRETQYF. The CDR3 DNA reads as TGTGCCAGCAGCTCTCCGGGACAGGGGAGCCGAGAGACCCAGTACTTC.

The chain carries TRBV4-1 and TRBJ1-5; D is uncertain. Trimming left V 1 base short and J 0 bases short, with 4 bases between. Germline V lookup: CDR1 MGHRA, CDR2 YSYEKL. CDR3 length equals 14 residues. The CDR3 sequence: CASSQGGSNQPQHF. For the CDR3, the DNA is TGCGCCAGCAGCCAAGGGGGTAGCAATCAGCCCCAGCATTTT.

The chain recombines TRBV6-1 with TRBJ1-5; D might be TRBD1 (5 bases). Trimming removed 6 bases from V and 1 base from J, with 16 bases in between. The CDR3 has 16 amino acids. Germline V gene sequence: CDR1 MNHNS, CDR2 SASEGT. The CDR3 region is CASSEQTRGSNQPQHF. DNA for the CDR3: TGTGCCAGCAGCGAACAGACAAGGGGAAGCAATCAGCCCCAGCATTTT.

The chain employs TRBV7-8 and TRBJ2-5; no clear D. The V end lost 4 bases, the J end lost 6 bases, and 15 bases lay between the germline ends. CDR1 is SGHVS, CDR2 FQNEAQ, per germline. This CDR3 region has 14 residues. CDR3 amino acids: CASSSEESGKTQYF. The CDR3 nucleotides are TGTGCCAGCAGCTCTGAGGAGAGTGGGAAGACCCAGTACTTC.

J is TRBJ1-2 and V is TRBV10-3, with 9 positions matching TRBD1. The J segment lost 5 bases and the V segment lost 1 base, leaving 2 bases of the junction unmatched. Germline CDR1 ENHRY, CDR2 SYGVKD. The CDR3 totals 14 residues. CDR3 protein: CAISELTGGYGYTF. CDR3 sequence (DNA): TGTGCCATCAGTGAGTTGACAGGGGGGTATGGCTACACCTTC.

This clone appeared a single time. V gene TRBV4-1 combines with J gene TRBJ2-1, with 8 bases aligning to TRBD2. CDR3 length: 14 amino acids. Per germline, CDR1 MGHRA and CDR2 YSYEKL. V shed 8 bases and J 0 bases; nucleotides not matched to a gene: 3. The CDR3 DNA reads TGCGCCAGCGGCGCGGGGGGCTCCTACAATGAGCAGTTCTTC. Its translation: CASGAGGSYNEQFF.

This clone came up a few times. The chain is built from TRBV6-4 and TRBJ1-6; possibly TRBD1 for D (5 bases). The CDR3 is 14 residues long. Germline-derived CDR1 and CDR2 are MRHNA and SNTAGT. Trimming took off 6 bases at V and 7 bases at J, with 13 bases between the two ends. The CDR3: CASSVTPGNSPLHF. In DNA form, the CDR3 reads TGTGCCAGCAGCGTGACCCCAGGGAATTCACCCCTCCACTTT.

This sequence joins TRBV9 and TRBJ1-1; the match to TRBD1 covers 12 bases. Losses at the gene ends were 0 bases for V and 6 bases for J; bases not matched to a gene: 6. The CDR3 contains 16 residues. In germline, CDR1 is SGDLS, CDR2 YYNGEE. CDR3 in DNA: TGTGCCAGCAGCGTAGCTGGGACAGGGGGCTTGGCTGAAGCTTTCTTT. Its protein product is CASSVAGTGGLAEAFF.

The CDR3 loop is CAWSPGGSPQPQHF. CDR3 bases: TGTGCCTGGAGTCCTGGGGGGTCCCCCCAGCCCCAGCATTTT. The chain combines TRBV30 with TRBJ1-5; tentative D call: TRBD1 (5 bases). The CDR3 covers 14 residues. Per the germline V gene, CDR1 is GTSNPN and CDR2 is SVGIG (reference sequence). Trimming removed 2 bases at V and 7 bases at J, with 15 bases between.

V is TRBV9 and J is TRBJ2-7; D remains unclear. Germline V CDR1 and CDR2: SGDLS, YYNGEE. Trimming stripped 0 bases from V and 2 bases from J, with 9 bases between. This CDR3 contains 14 residues. The CDR3 loop reads CASSVVDFPYEQYF. The CDR3 DNA follows: TGTGCCAGCAGCGTAGTAGATTTTCCCTACGAGCAGTACTTC. Looking up the rest from reference TRBV9 and TRBJ2-7 gives the full variable domain: DSGVTQTPKHLITATGQRVTLRCSPRSGDLSVYWYQQSLDQGLQFLIQYYNGEERAKGNILERFSAQQFPDLHSELNLSSLELGDSALYFCASSVVDFPYEQYFGPGTRLTVT.

The V gene is TRBV5-1, the J gene TRBJ2-1, with 10 bases lining up with TRBD2. In germline, CDR1 is SGHRS, CDR2 YFSETQ. The ends lost 2 bases at V and 9 bases at J; junction bases unmatched: 5. This CDR3 is built from 14 residues. The CDR3 nucleotides are TGCGCCAGCAGCTTCTTGGCTAGCGGGGGTGAGCAGTTCTTC. Residues: CASSFLASGGEQFF.

The chain employs TRBV2 and TRBJ2-3; D may be TRBD1 or TRBD2 (5 bases each). Trimming pared 3 bases from V and 4 bases from J, leaving 14 bases between. Germline CDR1 and CDR2: SNHLY and FYNNEI. The CDR3 covers 15 residues. CDR3 sequence: CASSEAGAGPDTQYF. The CDR3 bases are TGTGCCAGCAGTGAGGCCGGGGCAGGCCCAGATACGCAGTATTTT.